Reported below is one TCR beta chain. Germline V CDR1 and CDR2: SEHNR, FQNEAQ (reference sequence). There are 14 residues in the CDR3. The V end lost 2 bases, the J end lost 3 bases, and 10 bases lay between the germline ends. As handled by the study authors: Amplification with reference gene primers provided the estimates of nucleated cell counts. Here immunoSEQ multiplex PCR was the method, and the copy in TCRdb shows in-frame clones only, minus some. V, J and clone size derive from that table, while D and trimming were established from the DNA sequence. This sample yields over 150,000 clones, of which about 88% are seen a single time; 2.5% to 3.5% belongs to the top ten. This entry belongs to a study of blood T cell repertoires in COVID-19.

The sample was peripheral blood. This chain connects TRBV7-9 to TRBJ1-1; no reliable D call. This TCR derives from a man between 35 and 55 years old with active or convalescent COVID-19. The CDR3, as DNA: TGTGCCAGCAGCTTACTATCGCGGGACACTGAAGCTTTCTTT. Translated: CASSLLSRDTEAFF.